Given below is one T cell receptor (beta chain) in context. Its antigen is not identified. Profiled with immunoSEQ multiplex PCR; TCRdb holds only in-frame clones, not every one. The table has 110,000 to 150,000 clones, over 90% seen once. This sample is drawn from a study of T cell responses to AZD1222 COVID-19 vaccine. General study findings and limits: Most donors were white British and more were female, and clonal diversity was possibly underestimated. CD4 TCRs covered the whole spike, strongest at regions 160-218 and 743-854.

Germline values: CDR1 MDHEN, CDR2 SYDVKM. This CDR3 is built from 14 residues. V was clipped by 2 bases and J by 4 bases, with 11 bases between them. The specimen comprised peripheral blood, sampled on day 0 of AZD1222 vaccination. This rearrangement joins TRBV28 to TRBJ1-2; possibly TRBD1 for D (5 bases). The source of this sequence is an adult in good health. CDR3 in amino acids: CASSLGADSYGYTF. The CDR3 region has the DNA TGTGCCAGCAGTTTAGGGGCGGACTCCTATGGCTACACCTTC.